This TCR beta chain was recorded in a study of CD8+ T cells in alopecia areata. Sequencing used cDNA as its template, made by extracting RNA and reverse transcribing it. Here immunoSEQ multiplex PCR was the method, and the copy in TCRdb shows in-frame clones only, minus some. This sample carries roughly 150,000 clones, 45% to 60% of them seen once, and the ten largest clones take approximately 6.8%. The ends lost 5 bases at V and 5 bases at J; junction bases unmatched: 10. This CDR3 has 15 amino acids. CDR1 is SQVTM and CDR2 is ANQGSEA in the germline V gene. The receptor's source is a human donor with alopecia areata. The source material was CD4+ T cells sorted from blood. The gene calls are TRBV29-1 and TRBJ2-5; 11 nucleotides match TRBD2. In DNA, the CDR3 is TGCAGCGTTTGGCTAGCGGGAGGCCGGGGGGAGACCCAGTACTTC. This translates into CSVWLAGGRGETQYF.